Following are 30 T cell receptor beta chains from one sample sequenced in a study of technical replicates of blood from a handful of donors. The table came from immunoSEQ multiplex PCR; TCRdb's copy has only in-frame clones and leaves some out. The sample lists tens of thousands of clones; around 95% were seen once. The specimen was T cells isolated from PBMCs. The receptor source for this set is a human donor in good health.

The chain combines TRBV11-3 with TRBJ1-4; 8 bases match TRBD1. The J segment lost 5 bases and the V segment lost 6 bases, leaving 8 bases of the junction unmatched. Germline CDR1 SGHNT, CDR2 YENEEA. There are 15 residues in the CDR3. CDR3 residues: CASSRSGQENEKLFF. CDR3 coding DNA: TGTGCCAGCAGTCGCTCGGGACAGGAAAATGAAAAACTGTTTTTT.

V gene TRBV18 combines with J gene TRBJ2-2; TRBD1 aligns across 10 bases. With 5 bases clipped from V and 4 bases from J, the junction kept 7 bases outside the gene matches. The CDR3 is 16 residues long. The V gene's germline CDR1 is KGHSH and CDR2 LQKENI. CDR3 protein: CASSSDRGLITGELFF. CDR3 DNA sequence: TGTGCCAGCTCATCAGACAGGGGGCTTATCACCGGGGAGCTGTTTTTT.

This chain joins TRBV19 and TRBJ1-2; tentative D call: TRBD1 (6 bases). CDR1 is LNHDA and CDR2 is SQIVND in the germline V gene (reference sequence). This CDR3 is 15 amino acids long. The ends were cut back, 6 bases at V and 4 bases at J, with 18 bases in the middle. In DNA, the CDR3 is TGTGCCAGTAGGGGGGACTATGGACAGTTCTATGGCTACACCTTC. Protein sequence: CASRGDYGQFYGYTF. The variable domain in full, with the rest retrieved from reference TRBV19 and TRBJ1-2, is DGGITQSPKYLFRKEGQNVTLSCEQNLNHDAMYWYRQDPGQGLRLIYYSQIVNDFQKGDIAEGYSVSREKKESFPLTVTSAQKNPTAFYLCASRGDYGQFYGYTFGSGTRLTVV.

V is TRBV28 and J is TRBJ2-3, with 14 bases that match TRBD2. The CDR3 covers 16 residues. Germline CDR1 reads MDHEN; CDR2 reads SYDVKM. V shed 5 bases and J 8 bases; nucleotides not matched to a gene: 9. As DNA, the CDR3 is TGTGCCAGCAGTGGAAAGACTAGCGGGAGGGCTGTTACGCAGTATTTT. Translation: CASSGKTSGRAVTQYF.

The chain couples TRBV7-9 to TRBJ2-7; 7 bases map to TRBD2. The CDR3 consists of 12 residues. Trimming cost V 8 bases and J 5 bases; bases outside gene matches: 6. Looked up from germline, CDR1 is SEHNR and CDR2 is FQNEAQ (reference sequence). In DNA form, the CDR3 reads TGTGCCAGCGACGGGGGGAACCACGAGCAGTACTTC. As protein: CASDGGNHEQYF.

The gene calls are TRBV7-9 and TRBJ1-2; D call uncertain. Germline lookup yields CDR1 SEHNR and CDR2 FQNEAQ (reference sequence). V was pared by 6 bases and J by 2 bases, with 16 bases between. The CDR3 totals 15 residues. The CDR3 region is CASRRPDGINYGYTF. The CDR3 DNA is TGTGCCAGCAGACGCCCGGACGGGATAAACTATGGCTACACCTTC.

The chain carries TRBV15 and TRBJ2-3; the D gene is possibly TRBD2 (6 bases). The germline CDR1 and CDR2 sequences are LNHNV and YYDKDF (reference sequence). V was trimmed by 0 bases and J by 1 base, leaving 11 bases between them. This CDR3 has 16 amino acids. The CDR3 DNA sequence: TGTGCCACCAGCAGAGATCTGGCTAGCGGCACAGATACGCAGTATTTT. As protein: CATSRDLASGTDTQYF.

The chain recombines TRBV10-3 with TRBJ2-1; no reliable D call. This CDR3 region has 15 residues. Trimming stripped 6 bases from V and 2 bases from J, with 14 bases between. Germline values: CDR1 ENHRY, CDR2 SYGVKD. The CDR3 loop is CAISPSGSPYNEQFF. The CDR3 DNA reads TGTGCCATCAGCCCCTCGGGTTCACCCTACAATGAGCAGTTCTTC.

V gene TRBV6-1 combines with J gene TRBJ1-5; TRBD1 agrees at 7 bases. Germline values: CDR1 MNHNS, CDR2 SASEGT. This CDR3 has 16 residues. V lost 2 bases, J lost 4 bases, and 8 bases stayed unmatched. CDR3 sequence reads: CASSEWYRGNNQPQHF. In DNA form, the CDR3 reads TGTGCCAGCAGTGAATGGTACAGGGGAAATAATCAGCCCCAGCATTTT.

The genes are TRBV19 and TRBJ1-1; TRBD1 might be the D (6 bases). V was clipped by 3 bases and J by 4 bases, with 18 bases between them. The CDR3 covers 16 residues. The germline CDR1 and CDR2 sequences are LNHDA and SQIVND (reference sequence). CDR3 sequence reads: CASSMGRGSRGTEAFF. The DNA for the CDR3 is TGTGCCAGTAGTATGGGCCGGGGATCCAGGGGCACTGAAGCTTTCTTT.

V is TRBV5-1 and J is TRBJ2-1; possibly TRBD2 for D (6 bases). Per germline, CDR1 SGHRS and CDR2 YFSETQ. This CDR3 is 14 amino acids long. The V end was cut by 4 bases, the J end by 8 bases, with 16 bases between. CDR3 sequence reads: CASSPSRGGYEQFF. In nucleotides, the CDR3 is TGCGCCAGCAGCCCTTCGCGGGGAGGATATGAGCAGTTCTTC.

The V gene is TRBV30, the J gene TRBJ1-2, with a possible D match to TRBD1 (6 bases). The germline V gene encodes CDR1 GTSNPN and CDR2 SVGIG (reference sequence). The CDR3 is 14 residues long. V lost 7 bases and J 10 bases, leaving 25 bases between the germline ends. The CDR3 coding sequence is TGTGCCTCGCCTTGGGGGGGGGCAAAATCGGTCTACACCTTC. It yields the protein CASPWGGAKSVYTF.

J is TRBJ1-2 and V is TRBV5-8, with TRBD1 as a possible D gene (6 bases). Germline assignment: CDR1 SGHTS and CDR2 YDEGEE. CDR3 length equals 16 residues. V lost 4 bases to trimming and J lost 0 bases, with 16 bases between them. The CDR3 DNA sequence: TGTGCCAGCAGCCTAAGCCTACAGGGCACTAACTATGGCTACACCTTC. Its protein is CASSLSLQGTNYGYTF.

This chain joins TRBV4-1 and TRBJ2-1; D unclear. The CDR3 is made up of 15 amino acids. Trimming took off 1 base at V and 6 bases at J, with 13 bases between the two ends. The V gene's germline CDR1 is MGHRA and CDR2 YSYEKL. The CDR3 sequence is CASSQVAAIANEQFF. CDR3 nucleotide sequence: TGCGCCAGCAGCCAAGTGGCCGCGATAGCCAATGAGCAGTTCTTC.

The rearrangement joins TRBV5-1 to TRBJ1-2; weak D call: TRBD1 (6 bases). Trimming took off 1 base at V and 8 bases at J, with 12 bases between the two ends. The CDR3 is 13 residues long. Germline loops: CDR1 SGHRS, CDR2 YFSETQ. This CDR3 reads CASSLNREGGYTF. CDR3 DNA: TGCGCCAGCAGCTTGAACAGGGAGGGGGGCTACACCTTC. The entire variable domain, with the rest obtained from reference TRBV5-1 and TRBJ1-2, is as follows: KAGVTQTPRYLIKTRGQQVTLSCSPISGHRSVSWYQQTPGQGLQFLFEYFSETQRNKGNFPGRFSGRQFSNSRSEMNVSTLELGDSALYLCASSLNREGGYTFGSGTRLTVV.

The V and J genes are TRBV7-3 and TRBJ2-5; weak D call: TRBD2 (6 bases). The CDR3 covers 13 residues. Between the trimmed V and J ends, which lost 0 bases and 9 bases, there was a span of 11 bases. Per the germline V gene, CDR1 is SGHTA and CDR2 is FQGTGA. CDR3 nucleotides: TGTGCCAGCAGCTTAACTGCGGAGCGGGCCCAGTACTTC. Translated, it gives CASSLTAERAQYF.

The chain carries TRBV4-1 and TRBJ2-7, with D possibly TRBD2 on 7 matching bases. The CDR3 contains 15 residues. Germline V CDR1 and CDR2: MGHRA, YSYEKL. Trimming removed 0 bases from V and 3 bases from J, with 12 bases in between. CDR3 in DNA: TGCGCCAGCAGCCAAGAAGGGGGGGCCCACTACGAGCAGTACTTC. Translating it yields CASSQEGGAHYEQYF.

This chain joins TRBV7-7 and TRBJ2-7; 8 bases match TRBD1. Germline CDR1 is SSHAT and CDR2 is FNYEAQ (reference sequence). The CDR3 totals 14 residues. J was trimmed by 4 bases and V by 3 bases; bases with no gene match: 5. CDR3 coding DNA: TGTGCCAGCAGCTTTCCCAGGGGGCAATACGAGCAGTACTTC. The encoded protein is CASSFPRGQYEQYF.

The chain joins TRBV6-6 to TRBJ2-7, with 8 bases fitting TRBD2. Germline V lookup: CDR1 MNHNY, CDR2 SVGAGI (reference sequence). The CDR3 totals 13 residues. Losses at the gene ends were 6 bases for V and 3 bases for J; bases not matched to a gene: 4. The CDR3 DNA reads TGTGCCAGCAGGCCTACTAGCGGCTACGAGCAGTACTTC. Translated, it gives CASRPTSGYEQYF.

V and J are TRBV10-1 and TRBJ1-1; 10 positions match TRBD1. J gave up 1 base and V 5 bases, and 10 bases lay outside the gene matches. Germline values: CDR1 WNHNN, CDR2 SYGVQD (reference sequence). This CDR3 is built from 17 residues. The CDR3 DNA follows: TGCGCCAGCAGTCCGGGACAGGGGATAATTTGGAACACTGAAGCTTTCTTT. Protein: CASSPGQGIIWNTEAFF.

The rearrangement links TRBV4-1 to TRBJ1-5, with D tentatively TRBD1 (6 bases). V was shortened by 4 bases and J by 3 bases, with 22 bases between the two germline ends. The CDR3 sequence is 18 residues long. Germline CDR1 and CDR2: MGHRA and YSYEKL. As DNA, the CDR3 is TGCGCCAGCAGCCTCCAGCGGACAGCGGGGGGGGCCAATCAGCCCCAGCATTTT. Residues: CASSLQRTAGGANQPQHF.

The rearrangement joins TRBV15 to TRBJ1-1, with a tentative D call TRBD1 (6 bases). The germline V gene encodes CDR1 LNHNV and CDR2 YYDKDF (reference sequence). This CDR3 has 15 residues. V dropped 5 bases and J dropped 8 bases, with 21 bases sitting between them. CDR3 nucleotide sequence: TGTGCCACCAGCGCTCAGGGGAGCCTGCTATTGGAAGCTTTCTTT. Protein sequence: CATSAQGSLLLEAFF.

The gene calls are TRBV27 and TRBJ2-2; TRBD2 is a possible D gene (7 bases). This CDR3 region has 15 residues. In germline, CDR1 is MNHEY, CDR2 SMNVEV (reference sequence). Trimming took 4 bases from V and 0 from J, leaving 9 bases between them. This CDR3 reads CASSWGGPNTGELFF. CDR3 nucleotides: TGTGCCAGCAGTTGGGGGGGCCCGAACACCGGGGAGCTGTTTTTT.

In DNA form, the CDR3 reads TGCGCCAGCAGACCCCGGGGTCAAGGTGTTTACGAGCAGTACTTC. It specifies CASRPRGQGVYEQYF. V is TRBV10-2 and J is TRBJ2-7; perhaps TRBD2 as D (5 bases). CDR1 and CDR2 from the germline V gene are WSHSY and SAAADI. The CDR3 extends over 15 amino acids. The V and J ends lost 6 bases and 4 bases respectively, with 19 bases between them.

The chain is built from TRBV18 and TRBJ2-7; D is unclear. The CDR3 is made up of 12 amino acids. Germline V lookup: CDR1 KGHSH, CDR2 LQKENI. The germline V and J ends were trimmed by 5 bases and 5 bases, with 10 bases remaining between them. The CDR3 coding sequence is TGTGCCAGCTCATACCCCGGTGACGAGCAGTACTTC. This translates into CASSYPGDEQYF.

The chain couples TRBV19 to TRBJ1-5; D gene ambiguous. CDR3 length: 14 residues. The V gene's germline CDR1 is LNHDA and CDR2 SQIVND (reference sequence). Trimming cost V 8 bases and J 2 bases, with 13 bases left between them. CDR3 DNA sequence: TGTGCCAGTGCCGCGGGGAGGGGCAATCAGCCCCAGCATTTT. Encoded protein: CASAAGRGNQPQHF.

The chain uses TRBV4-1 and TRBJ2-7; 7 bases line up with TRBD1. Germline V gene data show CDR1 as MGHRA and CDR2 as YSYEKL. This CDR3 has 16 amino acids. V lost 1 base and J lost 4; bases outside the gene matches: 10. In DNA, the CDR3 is TGCGCCAGCAGCCAAGGTAGGGGGCTTGGGCCGTACGAGCAGTACTTC. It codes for CASSQGRGLGPYEQYF.

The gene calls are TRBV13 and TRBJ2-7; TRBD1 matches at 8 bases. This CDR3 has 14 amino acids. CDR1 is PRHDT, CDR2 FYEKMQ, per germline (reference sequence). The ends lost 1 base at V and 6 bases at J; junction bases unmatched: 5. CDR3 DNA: TGTGCCAGCAGCTTAGAAGGACAGGGCGGCGAGCAGTACTTC. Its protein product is CASSLEGQGGEQYF.

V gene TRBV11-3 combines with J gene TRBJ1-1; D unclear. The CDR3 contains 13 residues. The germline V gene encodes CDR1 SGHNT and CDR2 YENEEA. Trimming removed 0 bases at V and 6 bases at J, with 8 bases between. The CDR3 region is CASSLDHPAEAFF. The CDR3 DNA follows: TGTGCCAGCAGCTTAGATCATCCGGCTGAAGCTTTCTTT.

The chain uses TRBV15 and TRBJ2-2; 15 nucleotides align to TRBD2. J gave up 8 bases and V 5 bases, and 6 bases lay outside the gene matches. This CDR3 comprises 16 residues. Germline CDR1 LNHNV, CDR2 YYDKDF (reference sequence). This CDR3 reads CATSSGLAGGQGELFF. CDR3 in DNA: TGTGCCACCAGCTCTGGACTAGCGGGGGGGCAGGGGGAGCTGTTTTTT.